This TCR beta chain originates from a study of blood T cell repertoires in COVID-19. As processed by the authors: Quantification of nucleated cells was approximated via reference gene primer amplification. TCRdb's copy holds only in-frame clones and misses some; the assay was immunoSEQ multiplex PCR. The V and J calls and the clone size are those of that table, but D and trimming were determined from the DNA. The sample holds around 70,000 clones, over 80% seen once. Trimming took 4 bases from V and 0 from J, leaving 10 bases between them. This CDR3 is 14 amino acids long. Germline V gene sequence: CDR1 MNHNY, CDR2 SVGAGI (reference sequence).

The material sequenced was peripheral blood. The receptor was derived from a human donor in a cohort sampled during active COVID-19. The J gene is TRBJ2-7, the V gene TRBV6-6; possible D gene TRBD1, 6 bases. The CDR3 loop is CASSFDRSSYEQYF. CDR3 DNA: TGTGCCAGCAGTTTCGACAGGAGCTCCTACGAGCAGTACTTC.